The 4 T cell receptor beta chains reported below all come from one sample, sequenced in a study of T cell repertoires in cytomegalovirus infection. TCRdb independently ran MiXCR on the reads; one entry per CDR3 protein. The sample carries some 230,000 distinct CDR3 sequences, about 20% recorded once. The sample was CD8+ T cells from PBMCs. The receptor set was obtained from a human donor in good health (CMV status not recorded). Some clones in this sample may be carry-over from other donors' samples.

The chain couples TRBV20-1 to TRBJ2-5, with D possibly called TRBD1 or TRBD2 (5 bases each). The germline gives CDR1 DFQATT, CDR2 SNEGSKA (reference sequence). The CDR3 runs 14 residues. V was cut by 6 bases and J by 1 base, with 15 bases left in between. The CDR3 here is CSAHEMGPQETQYF. Written as DNA, the CDR3 is TGCAGTGCCCACGAGATGGGACCCCAAGAGACCCAGTACTTC.

In its sample, this clonotype was seen many times. The V call is TRBV7-4, the J call TRBJ2-4; a possible D gene is TRBD2 (6 bases). Trimming left V 4 bases short and J 0 bases short, with 10 bases between. The CDR3 is 15 residues long. Germline CDR1 is SGHVT and CDR2 is SQSDAQ. The CDR3 here is CASSSCSGAKNIQYF. The CDR3 DNA is TGTGCCAGCAGCTCATGTAGCGGAGCCAAAAACATTCAGTACTTC.

The CDR3 reads CASSETGSSSYNEQFF. For the CDR3, the DNA is TGTGCCAGCAGTGAAACCGGTTCCAGCTCCTACAATGAGCAGTTCTTC. This chain connects TRBV2 to TRBJ2-1; D gene uncertain. This CDR3 is built from 16 residues. V lost 2 bases to trimming and J lost 0 bases, with 11 bases between them. Germline lookup yields CDR1 SNHLY and CDR2 FYNNEI.

The rearrangement uses TRBV20-1 and TRBJ1-6; D is uncertain. The CDR3 consists of 12 residues. V was clipped by 0 bases and J by 9 bases, with 6 bases between them. In germline, CDR1 is DFQATT, CDR2 SNEGSKA (reference sequence). Here the CDR3 reads CSARDEGSPLHF. In DNA form, the CDR3 reads TGCAGTGCTAGAGATGAAGGTTCACCCCTCCACTTT.